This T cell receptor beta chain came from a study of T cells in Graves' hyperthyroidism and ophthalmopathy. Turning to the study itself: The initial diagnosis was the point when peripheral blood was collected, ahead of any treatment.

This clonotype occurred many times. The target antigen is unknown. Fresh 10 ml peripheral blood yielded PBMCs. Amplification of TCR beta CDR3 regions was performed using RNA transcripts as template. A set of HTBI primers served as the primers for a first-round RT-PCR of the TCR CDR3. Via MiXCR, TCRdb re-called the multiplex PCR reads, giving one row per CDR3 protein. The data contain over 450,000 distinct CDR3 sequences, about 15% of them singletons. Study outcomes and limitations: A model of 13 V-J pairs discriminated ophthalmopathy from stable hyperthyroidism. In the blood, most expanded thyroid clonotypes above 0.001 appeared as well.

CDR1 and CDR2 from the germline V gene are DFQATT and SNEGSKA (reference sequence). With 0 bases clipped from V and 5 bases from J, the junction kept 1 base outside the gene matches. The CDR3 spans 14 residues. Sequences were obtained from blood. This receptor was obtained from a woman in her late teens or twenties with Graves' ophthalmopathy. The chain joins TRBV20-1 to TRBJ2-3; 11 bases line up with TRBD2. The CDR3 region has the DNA TGCAGTGCTAGAGATGGACTAGCGGGAGATACGCAGTATTTT. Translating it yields CSARDGLAGDTQYF.